The entry below gives a single T cell receptor (beta chain) sequence along with its context. The specificity of this receptor is unknown. Nothing much larger sits one base from this clone, and base qualities are not available. The sample originates from a study of T cell responses to AZD1222 COVID-19 vaccine (dated by TCRdb to 2020 to 2022). About the full investigation: A total of about 230 trial participants underwent TCR sequencing, of whom about 210 received two doses of AZD1222 and 26 received two doses of the MenACWY control vaccine. Trial participants were enrolled by age into 18-55, 56-69 and 70-plus year subgroups, with roughly 150, 30 and 60 TCR-sequenced participants respectively.

On the study overall, not on this receptor specifically: The vaccine-associated CD4 TCRs covered the entire spike protein, and the dominant responses fell in regions 160-218 and 743-854. Reportedly, close to half of the unique spike-specific TCRs recognized epitopes lying outside the regions that are mutated in the B.1.351 and B.1.1.7 variants. After two AZD1222 doses, spike-specific TCR breadth and depth were significantly higher than at day 0 and than in MenACWY recipients. Only six AZD1222 recipients were SARS-CoV-2 seropositive at baseline, limiting conclusions about previously exposed vaccinees. The 56-69-year group was small, and its depth increase did not reach significance, likely because of low power. Most participants were white British and females outnumbered males, and the authors suggested that clonal diversity may have been underestimated. Because no day 14 peak-response samples were available, the repertoires could be characterized only after the peak T cell response.

As encoded in the germline V gene (reference sequence), CDR1 is GTSNPN while CDR2 is SVGIG. The CDR3 goes from the cysteine to the phenylalanine over 12 residues. The entry retains the CDR3 DNA only, 36 bases that are in frame from base 1. The intended sense of this specimen's time point label: about 28 days (+/-7) after the second vaccine dose. AZD1222 recipients whose second dose came at about 4 weeks and those whose second dose came at about 12 weeks were combined into one group, since spike-specific TCR depth and breadth did not differ between the two schedules. Samples from vaccinated people were obtained from the UK trials COV001 and COV002, which included a single-blind randomized controlled phase 2/3 trial of AZD1222 (ChAdOx1 nCoV-19) in healthy adults. Trial participant PBMC samples were collected at day 0 and day 28 after the second dose for TCRbeta chain sequencing. The CDR3 regions of human TCRbeta chains were subjected to immunosequencing. The paper's processing steps were these. Repertoire TCRs were matched against a reference library of SARS-CoV-2-specific TCRs generated with the MIRA antigen-specificity platform. Breadth meant the fraction of unique TCRs that were SARS-CoV-2-associated, whereas depth meant the fraction of total T cells that were SARS-CoV-2-associated. Each spike-specific TCR was assigned to its reactive spike region and to a CD4 or CD8 class using the MIRA data. Log10-transformed breadth and depth values were compared by one-way ANOVA with Sidak's multiple comparisons tests. TCRdb provides this immuneACCESS table in a form limited to in-frame rearrangements. Some clones are lacking; in checked studies, under half of them reflect an unresolved V gene, and why the rest are absent is not known. V, J and clone size were drawn from that table, and D and trimming were deduced from the DNA. In all, the sample holds roughly 150,000 clones, and 90% of those were seen once. Approximately 1.6% of the sample is held by the ten biggest clonotypes.

Sequenced material: peripheral blood, taken 28 days after the second AZD1222 dose. The TCR was taken from an adult who received the AZD1222 COVID-19 vaccine. The sequence is built from TRBV30 and TRBJ2-7, with TRBD2 tentatively as D gene (5 bases match). The nucleotides are TGTGCGTCAACGGGGAATTCCTACGAGCAGTACTTC. This yields the protein CASTGNSYEQYF.